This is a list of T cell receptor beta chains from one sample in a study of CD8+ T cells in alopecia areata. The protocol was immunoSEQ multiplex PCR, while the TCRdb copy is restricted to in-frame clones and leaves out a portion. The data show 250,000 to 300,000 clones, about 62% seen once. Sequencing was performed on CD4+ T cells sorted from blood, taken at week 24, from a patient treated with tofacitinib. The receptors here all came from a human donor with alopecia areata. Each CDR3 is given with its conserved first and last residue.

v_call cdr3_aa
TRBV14 CASSQTPGNGANVLTF
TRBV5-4 CASSLGRGANVLTF
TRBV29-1 CSVESPLSGGGTGELFF
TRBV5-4 CASRSSMNTEAFF
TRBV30 CAWTPRGPLNTEAFF
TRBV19 CASSMAGDLYEQYF
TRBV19 CAGSITSGAEAFF
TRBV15 CATSLASGMNTEAFF
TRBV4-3 CASSFARGEKLFF
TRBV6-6 CASSFSGNTIYF
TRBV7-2 CASSSRQATEAFF
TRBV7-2 CASSSDGVGYEQYF
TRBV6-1 CASSEEGGELFF
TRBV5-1 CASSLARSYGYTF
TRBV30 CAWTLREVNYGYTF
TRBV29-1 CSVVTSGQETQYF
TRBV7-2 CASSPNGQTQYF
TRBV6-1 CASNLSGGAVNEQFF
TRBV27 CASSPQGLARKHEQFF
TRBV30 CAWSDRGNQPQHF
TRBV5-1 CASSLGGAGGANTEAFF
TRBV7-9 CASSPAYEQYF
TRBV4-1 CASSQESTEAFF
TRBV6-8 CASKKVNYGYTF